Presented here are 24 T cell receptor beta chains from one specimen sequenced in a study of shared clonotypes between healthy human individuals. Assay: immunoSEQ multiplex PCR; the TCRdb copy retains only in-frame clones and omits some. The table includes millions of clones, around 93% detected once. CD45RO-negative cells were positively selected for CCR7, leaving out terminally differentiated effector memory CD45RA+ cells. Sequencing input: naive CD8+ T cells from PBMCs. Receptor source: a man aged 18 to 30 in good health. Some clones in this sample may be carry-over from other donors' samples.

This sequence joins TRBV5-4 and TRBJ1-2; possible D gene TRBD1, 5 bases. Germline-derived CDR1 and CDR2 are SGHNT and YYREEE (reference sequence). Trimming shortened V by 4 bases and J by 4 bases, and 14 bases separated the two germline ends. The CDR3 has 14 residues. CDR3 sequence (DNA): TGTGCCAGCAGCCTCGGGGGACCGGCCTATGGCTACACCTTC. It translates to CASSLGGPAYGYTF.

V is TRBV27 and J is TRBJ2-7; TRBD1 matches at 9 bases. The CDR3 is made up of 14 amino acids. The trim removed 5 bases at V and 5 bases at J, leaving 7 bases unmatched. CDR1 is MNHEY, CDR2 SMNVEV, per germline (reference sequence). The CDR3 DNA follows: TGTGCCAGCAGTGTTACCGGGACAGGGCACGAGCAGTACTTC. It translates to CASSVTGTGHEQYF.

The chain combines TRBV27 with TRBJ2-7, with a possible D match to TRBD1 (5 bases). From germline, CDR1 is MNHEY and CDR2 SMNVEV (reference sequence). V dropped 6 bases and J dropped 3 bases, with 12 bases sitting between them. CDR3 length equals 13 residues. The CDR3 protein is CASSGIQDYEQYF. The CDR3, as DNA: TGTGCCAGCAGCGGAATACAGGACTACGAGCAGTACTTC.

The chain has TRBV7-6 and TRBJ2-7, with TRBD2 identical over 7 bases. V lost 5 bases to trimming and J lost 3 bases; unmatched junction nucleotides: 13. The CDR3 contains 16 residues. Germline CDR1 is SGHVS and CDR2 is FNYEAQ. The CDR3 DNA reads TGTGCCAGCAGCCCAACGAAGTGGGAGGGCTACTACGAGCAGTACTTC. Residues: CASSPTKWEGYYEQYF.

The gene calls are TRBV28 and TRBJ2-1; the match to TRBD2 covers 8 bases. The J segment lost 8 bases and the V segment lost 2 bases, leaving 8 bases of the junction unmatched. Germline values: CDR1 MDHEN, CDR2 SYDVKM. The CDR3 is 15 amino acids. As DNA, the CDR3 is TGTGCCAGCAGTTTAGTCCCGGGACTAGGCGATGAGCAGTTCTTC. Translation gives CASSLVPGLGDEQFF.

The chain recombines TRBV29-1 with TRBJ2-2, with 10 nucleotides matching TRBD2. CDR1 is SQVTM and CDR2 is ANQGSEA in the germline V gene. V shed 5 bases and J 6 bases; nucleotides not matched to a gene: 9. The CDR3 consists of 15 residues. CDR3 residues: CSVLASGSWAGELFF. DNA for the CDR3: TGCAGCGTTTTGGCTAGCGGGAGTTGGGCCGGGGAGCTGTTTTTT.

The chain has TRBV11-3 and TRBJ1-1; D is unresolved. Germline CDR1 is SGHNT and CDR2 is YENEEA. V lost 3 bases and J 1 base, leaving 6 bases between the germline ends. The CDR3 runs 13 residues. This CDR3 reads CASSLMGNTEAFF. CDR3 DNA sequence: TGTGCCAGCAGCTTGATGGGGAACACTGAAGCTTTCTTT.

This clone appeared once. This chain joins TRBV7-9 and TRBJ2-1, with D perhaps matching TRBD2 (6 bases). V lost 1 base and J lost 3, with 10 bases in between. The CDR3 length is 15 residues. Germline CDR1 reads SEHNR; CDR2 reads FQNEAQ (reference sequence). This CDR3 is CASSLVGGFYNEQFF. The CDR3 DNA is TGTGCCAGCAGCTTAGTTGGGGGGTTCTACAATGAGCAGTTCTTC.

This clone was picked up one time. This chain connects TRBV6-1 to TRBJ1-5, with a weak D call TRBD1 (5 bases). Germline lookup yields CDR1 MNHNS and CDR2 SASEGT. The CDR3 loop spans 16 amino acids. The V end was cut by 2 bases, the J end by 7 bases, with 18 bases between. The CDR3 here is CASSEWRGTFGQPQHF. In DNA, the CDR3 is TGTGCCAGCAGTGAATGGCGGGGGACCTTTGGCCAGCCCCAGCATTTT.

The CDR3 DNA sequence: TGTGCCAGCAGCCAAGATGGCGGGGCGCATCTGGACACTGAAGCTTTCTTT. Its translation is CASSQDGGAHLDTEAFF. The gene calls are TRBV14 and TRBJ1-1; perhaps TRBD1 as D (5 bases). Trimming stripped 0 bases from V and 3 bases from J, with 17 bases between. Germline lookup yields CDR1 SGHDN and CDR2 FVKESK. This CDR3 has 17 residues.

The rearrangement links TRBV9 to TRBJ2-5, with TRBD2 as a possible D gene (6 bases). The germline V gene encodes CDR1 SGDLS and CDR2 YYNGEE. Between the trimmed V and J ends, which lost 3 bases and 4 bases, there was a span of 13 bases. The CDR3 spans 14 residues. DNA for the CDR3: TGTGCCAGCAGCGGGTTGGGGGGACCAGAGACCCAGTACTTC. Translation: CASSGLGGPETQYF.

The chain combines TRBV7-9 with TRBJ1-2, with D hard to call. There are 14 residues in the CDR3. Germline V gives CDR1 SEHNR, CDR2 FQNEAQ (reference sequence). The V and J ends lost 4 bases and 8 bases respectively, with 17 bases between them. The CDR3 loop reads CASSSIVGRVGYTF. Written as DNA, the CDR3 is TGTGCCAGCAGCTCCATCGTCGGAAGGGTCGGCTACACCTTC.

The V call is TRBV27, the J call TRBJ2-1; TRBD1 aligns across 8 bases. Germline V CDR1 and CDR2: MNHEY, SMNVEV (reference sequence). Losses at the gene ends were 6 bases for V and 0 bases for J; bases not matched to a gene: 7. This CDR3 spans 16 amino acids. CDR3 coding DNA: TGTGCCAGCAGCCTAACACAGGGGGACTCCTACAATGAGCAGTTCTTC. It specifies CASSLTQGDSYNEQFF.

The genes are TRBV7-9 and TRBJ1-2; 8 bases fit TRBD1. V gave up 0 bases and J gave up 8 bases; unmatched junction bases: 8. CDR1 and CDR2 (germline): SEHNR, FQNEAQ (reference sequence). This CDR3 region has 15 residues. CDR3 region: CASSLAVGQAQGYTF. The CDR3 DNA follows: TGTGCCAGCAGCTTAGCTGTGGGACAGGCTCAAGGCTACACCTTC.

This clone was found once. This sequence joins TRBV5-1 and TRBJ1-1; D ambiguous. V was trimmed by 4 bases and J by 1 base, leaving 5 bases between them. Germline CDR1 SGHRS, CDR2 YFSETQ. The CDR3 length is 12 residues. CDR3 nucleotide sequence: TGCGCCAGCAGCCCAGAGAACACTGAAGCTTTCTTT. The encoded protein is CASSPENTEAFF.

The chain links TRBV15 to TRBJ2-7; D may be TRBD1 (5 bases). The CDR3 extends over 18 amino acids. The V end lost 2 bases, the J end lost 2 bases, and 22 bases lay between the germline ends. Germline CDR1 is LNHNV and CDR2 is YYDKDF (reference sequence). CDR3 in DNA: TGTGCCACCAGCAGATCCTCAGTCGTAGGGGCCGTCCCCTACGAGCAGTACTTC. This codes for CATSRSSVVGAVPYEQYF.

The rearrangement joins TRBV5-1 to TRBJ1-2, with D tentatively TRBD1 (5 bases). The CDR3 consists of 15 residues. With 7 bases removed from V and 0 bases from J, the gap between germline ends came to 16 bases. CDR1 is SGHRS, CDR2 YFSETQ, per germline. CDR3 sequence: CASGRGRQANYGYTF. The CDR3 DNA reads as TGCGCCAGCGGAAGGGGACGGCAAGCTAACTATGGCTACACCTTC. Full variable domain (missing parts from reference TRBV5-1 and TRBJ1-2): KAGVTQTPRYLIKTRGQQVTLSCSPISGHRSVSWYQQTPGQGLQFLFEYFSETQRNKGNFPGRFSGRQFSNSRSEMNVSTLELGDSALYLCASGRGRQANYGYTFGSGTRLTVV.

This clone appeared a single time. The rearrangement links TRBV27 to TRBJ2-1; the D gene is possibly TRBD2 (5 bases). There are 20 residues in the CDR3. Between the trimmed V and J ends, which lost 6 bases and 3 bases, there was a span of 30 bases. The V gene's germline CDR1 is MNHEY and CDR2 SMNVEV (reference sequence). Here the CDR3 reads CASSPSMRVASLYVYNEQFF. CDR3 sequence (DNA): TGTGCCAGCAGCCCTAGCATGCGGGTGGCTAGCCTTTACGTCTACAATGAGCAGTTCTTC.

V and J are TRBV16 and TRBJ1-3, with D possibly being TRBD1 (6 bases). The germline V gene encodes CDR1 KGHSY and CDR2 FQNENV. The CDR3 contains 14 residues. V was shortened by 4 bases and J by 0 bases, with 7 bases between the two germline ends. CDR3 coding DNA: TGTGCCAGCAGCCTGGACAGCTCTGGAAACACCATATATTTT. Translating gives CASSLDSSGNTIYF.

The chain couples TRBV6-1 to TRBJ2-5; D might be TRBD2 (5 bases). In germline, CDR1 is MNHNS, CDR2 SASEGT. The CDR3 contains 15 residues. Trimming stripped 5 bases from V and 1 base from J, with 14 bases between. The CDR3 nucleotides are TGTGCCAGCAGTAAACTACTAGTCACCCAAGAGACCCAGTACTTC. The encoded protein is CASSKLLVTQETQYF.

This sequence joins TRBV7-2 and TRBJ1-5; 9 bases align to TRBD1. The CDR3 is made up of 14 amino acids. After removal of 5 bases from V and 6 bases from J, the junction contained 5 bases not matched to a gene. Germline CDR1 SGHTA, CDR2 FQGNSA. CDR3 sequence (DNA): TGTGCCAGCAGCGTGGACAGGGGTTCTCAGCCCCAGCATTTT. It yields the protein CASSVDRGSQPQHF.

Concerning this clone: The identical CDR3 is also encoded by other nucleotide sequences in the sample. This chain connects TRBV9 to TRBJ1-3, with D uncertain. The germline CDR1 and CDR2 sequences are SGDLS and YYNGEE. The CDR3 totals 13 residues. V shed 2 bases and J shed 0 bases, with 3 bases lying between them. In nucleotides, the CDR3 is TGTGCCAGCAGCGTGAGCTCTGGAAACACCATATATTTT. The encoded protein is CASSVSSGNTIYF.

In regard to this clone: Other DNA sequences in the same sample also yield this CDR3. The chain is built from TRBV15 and TRBJ1-1; D might be TRBD1 (5 bases). The CDR3 is made up of 14 amino acids. Germline loops: CDR1 LNHNV, CDR2 YYDKDF (reference sequence). V was clipped by 3 bases and J by 1 base, with 9 bases between them. The CDR3 spells CATSRGGANTEAFF. CDR3 nucleotide sequence: TGTGCCACCAGCAGGGGGGGAGCGAACACTGAAGCTTTCTTT.

J is TRBJ2-5 and V is TRBV4-2, with 7 bases that match TRBD1. Germline trimming cut 4 bases from V and 5 bases from J; bases unmatched to any gene: 7. Looked up from germline, CDR1 is LGHNA and CDR2 is YNFKEQ. The CDR3 runs 14 residues. CDR3 DNA: TGTGCCAGCAGCCCCCGCAGGGGGTCGGAGACCCAGTACTTC. Its protein product is CASSPRRGSETQYF.